Listed here are 20 T cell receptor beta chains from one sample, sequenced in a study of blood T cells in healthy people across ages. Next came a second PCR, run for roughly 6 to 11 cycles, which used a sample-barcoded 5' primer along with a J-beta primer mix. Using its own MiXCR run on the 5' RACE reads, TCRdb lists one record per CDR3 protein. Among hundreds of thousands of distinct CDR3 sequences, over 40% were seen once, and the ten largest hold about 30%. The sequenced material came from blood. These receptors were obtained from an elderly man in good health.

About this clonotype itself: An end of the junction differs from the germline gene, which may be a read error. The CDR3 sequence is CASSPGGTAENIQYF. DNA of the CDR3: TGTGCCAGCAGCCCGGGAGGGACAGCCGAAAACATTCAGTACTTC. The gene calls are TRBV6-1 and TRBJ2-4, with a tentative D call TRBD2 (8 bases). CDR3 length: 15 residues. Germline V gene data show CDR1 as MNHNS and CDR2 as SASEGT.

This clonotype was seen more than once but under ten times. A much more abundant neighbour one base away suggests this may be a read error. The chain links TRBV20-1 to TRBJ2-5; TRBD2 might be the D (5 bases). The length of the CDR3 is 13 residues. Germline CDR1 is DFQATT and CDR2 is SNEGSKA (reference sequence). Here the CDR3 reads CNANDYIQETQYF. In DNA, the CDR3 is TGCAATGCTAATGACTACATCCAAGAGACCCAGTACTTC.

This clonotype was found a few times. The chain couples TRBV5-1 to TRBJ2-7, with 9 nucleotides matching TRBD2. The CDR3 contains 15 residues. V shed 4 bases, J shed 12 bases, and the junction held 17 bases outside the gene matches. Germline CDR1 reads SGHRS; CDR2 reads YFSETQ. CDR3 residues: CASSKRAGGDTSPYF. In nucleotides, the CDR3 is TGCGCCAGCAGCAAAAGAGCGGGGGGCGACACCTCGCCGTACTTC.

This clonotype was counted only a few times. The chain uses TRBV11-2 and TRBJ2-1, with D possibly TRBD2 on 6 matching bases. Trimming stripped 5 bases from V and 4 bases from J, with 15 bases between. The CDR3 runs to 15 residues. Per the germline V gene, CDR1 is SGHAT and CDR2 is FQNNGV. The CDR3 DNA sequence: TGTGCCAGCAGCCCGTGGGGGGAGATATACAATGAGCAGTTCTTC. It codes for CASSPWGEIYNEQFF.

The chain combines TRBV12-3 or TRBV12-4 with TRBJ2-6, with D perhaps matching TRBD1 (5 bases). The CDR3 consists of 15 residues. Trimming took 4 bases from V and 3 from J, leaving 10 bases between them. The CDR3 region is CASSSWGGGANVLTF. DNA of the CDR3: TGTGCCAGCAGTTCTTGGGGCGGTGGGGCCAACGTCCTGACTTTC.

The table lists this clonotype with a few counts. This chain joins TRBV3-1 and TRBJ2-3; either TRBD1 or TRBD2 may fit D (5 bases each). Trimming took off 4 bases at V and 0 bases at J, with 17 bases between the two ends. CDR1 is LGHDT, CDR2 YNNKEL, per germline (reference sequence). The CDR3 is 17 residues long. CDR3 in DNA: TGTGCCAGCAGCCCCCCGACGGGGCCCGCTAGCACAGATACGCAGTATTTT. This encodes CASSPPTGPASTDTQYF.

The rearrangement links TRBV6-5 to TRBJ1-3, with D perhaps matching TRBD1 (5 bases). This CDR3 is built from 15 residues. Germline-derived CDR1 and CDR2 are MNHEY and SVGAGI. V dropped 2 bases and J dropped 1 base, with 9 bases sitting between them. The DNA for the CDR3 is TGTGCCAGCAGTTACACCGGGACTTCTGGAAACACCATATATTTT. Its translation: CASSYTGTSGNTIYF.

V is TRBV5-1 and J is TRBJ2-2; D is unresolved. V dropped 5 bases and J dropped 9 bases, with 11 bases sitting between them. Germline CDR1 SGHRS, CDR2 YFSETQ. The CDR3 is made up of 12 amino acids. CDR3 sequence: CASSPVGWELFF. For the CDR3, the DNA is TGCGCCAGCAGTCCAGTCGGTTGGGAGCTGTTTTTT.

This clonotype was observed a few times. This CDR3 reads CSVAGQREKLFF. The DNA of the CDR3 is TGCAGCGTCGCCGGACAGCGTGAAAAACTGTTTTTT. The J gene is TRBJ1-4, the V gene TRBV29-1; D might be TRBD1 (6 bases). Germline V gives CDR1 SQVTM, CDR2 ANQGSEA. This CDR3 region has 12 residues. V lost 6 bases and J 7 bases, leaving 12 bases between the germline ends.

This clonotype has just a few counts. CDR3 sequence reads: CASSPGDRFQETQYF. CDR3 DNA: TGTGCCAGCAGTCCAGGAGACAGGTTCCAAGAGACCCAGTACTTC. This sequence joins TRBV27 and TRBJ2-5, with a possible D match to TRBD1 (6 bases). The germline V and J ends were trimmed by 5 bases and 1 base, with 14 bases remaining between them. From germline, CDR1 is MNHEY and CDR2 SMNVEV (reference sequence). This CDR3 has 15 amino acids.

The rearrangement uses TRBV6-6 and TRBJ1-4; D remains ambiguous. Trimming took 2 bases from V and 0 from J, leaving 4 bases between them. CDR1 and CDR2 from the germline V gene are MNHNY and SVGAGI (reference sequence). The CDR3 loop spans 14 amino acids. The CDR3 DNA is TGTGCCAGCAGTTACGGTACAACTAATGAAAAACTGTTTTTT. This sequence encodes CASSYGTTNEKLFF.

This chain joins TRBV6-2 or TRBV6-3 and TRBJ1-1; 8 nucleotides agree with TRBD1. The CDR3 runs to 14 residues. Germline V CDR1 and CDR2: MNHEY, SVGEGT. The trim removed 6 bases at V and 6 bases at J, leaving 9 bases unmatched. Written as DNA, the CDR3 is TGTGCCAGCAGACAAGGACAGGGCTTCCCTGAAGCTTTCTTT. Amino acids: CASRQGQGFPEAFF.

The chain couples TRBV27 to TRBJ1-5; possible D gene TRBD1, 6 bases. Looked up from germline, CDR1 is MNHEY and CDR2 is SMNVEV (reference sequence). This CDR3 spans 15 amino acids. Trimming shortened V by 6 bases and J by 3 bases, and 15 bases separated the two germline ends. DNA of the CDR3: TGTGCCAGCAGCCCTCTCCGGGGGCTCAATCAGCCCCAGCATTTT. It specifies CASSPLRGLNQPQHF.

The V and J genes are TRBV7-2 and TRBJ2-5; 8 nucleotides line up with TRBD2. Per the germline V gene, CDR1 is SGHTA and CDR2 is FQGNSA. This CDR3 comprises 17 residues. The junction had 12 bases not matched to a gene; V was cut back by 1 base and J by 5 bases. Here the CDR3 DNA reads TGTGCCAGCAGCTTAGAAATGGCGTTAGCGGGGTGGGAGACCCAGTACTTC. Its translation is CASSLEMALAGWETQYF.

The gene calls are TRBV6-2 or TRBV6-3 and TRBJ2-2; 8 bases are shared with TRBD2. Germline CDR1 and CDR2: MNHEY and SVGEGT. This CDR3 has 16 amino acids. With 4 bases clipped from V and 4 bases from J, the junction kept 8 bases outside the gene matches. The CDR3 protein is CASSFRTSRGTGELFF. CDR3 in DNA: TGTGCCAGCAGTTTCCGGACTAGCCGGGGCACCGGGGAGCTGTTTTTT.

This clonotype was detected only a few times. The chain couples TRBV7-9 to TRBJ2-1; 14 bases align to TRBD2. This CDR3 spans 16 amino acids. Per the germline V gene, CDR1 is SEHNR and CDR2 is FQNEAQ (reference sequence). Germline trimming cut 1 base from V and 6 bases from J; bases unmatched to any gene: 2. The CDR3 reads CASSLEGLAGGNEQFF. The CDR3 region has the DNA TGTGCCAGCAGCTTAGAAGGACTAGCGGGAGGCAATGAGCAGTTCTTC.

V usage is TRBV7-2 and J usage is TRBJ2-1; D is unclear. The V and J ends lost 4 bases and 7 bases respectively, with 14 bases between them. Germline loops: CDR1 SGHTA, CDR2 FQGNSA. The CDR3 contains 14 residues. The CDR3 loop is CASSSKTGSNEQFF. CDR3 coding DNA: TGTGCCAGCAGCTCCAAGACTGGTTCTAATGAGCAGTTCTTC.

This clonotype occurred once. This chain links TRBV20-1 with TRBJ2-4, with 7 bases fitting TRBD2. The DNA end lines up better with TRBJ2-7; the J call may be wrong. Per germline, CDR1 DFQATT and CDR2 SNEGSKA (reference sequence). This CDR3 region has 13 residues. The CDR3 sequence: CSARGLAVYEQYF. The DNA for the CDR3 is TGCAGTGCTAGGGGGCTAGCGGTCTACGAGCAGTACTTC.

J is TRBJ2-1 and V is TRBV4-3, with D possibly being TRBD1 (6 bases). The CDR3 is made up of 17 amino acids. From germline, CDR1 is LGHNA and CDR2 YSLEER. The ends were cut back, 2 bases at V and 4 bases at J, with 18 bases in the middle. CDR3 sequence (DNA): TGCGCCAGCAGCCAATTCTCTAGGGGGAGCTATTACAATGAGCAGTTCTTC. Protein sequence: CASSQFSRGSYYNEQFF.

The CDR3 loop is CASSEGWGSAGETQYF. CDR3 DNA sequence: TGTGCCAGCAGTGAGGGATGGGGAAGCGCGGGTGAGACCCAGTACTTC. The chain couples TRBV25-1 to TRBJ2-5; a possible D gene is TRBD2 (5 bases). The germline V gene has CDR1 MGHDK and CDR2 SYGVNS. There are 16 residues in the CDR3. Trimming took 3 bases from V and 5 from J, leaving 19 bases between them.